This is a list of T cell receptor beta chains from one sample in a study of T cells in localized non-small cell lung cancer. The method was immunoSEQ multiplex PCR; TCRdb's version includes in-frame clones alone and lacks a portion of them. This sample has 35,000 to 50,000 clones, with around 75% found just once. Here the sequenced sample was PBMCs, taken before any cancer treatment. These receptors were obtained from a woman aged 35-75 years with stage II squamous cell lung carcinoma. Both conserved end residues are part of each CDR3. D genes are given only for firm matches. Size is stated for part of the rows, as once, few or many counts, or as a class when the clone is expanded.

v_call: TRBV28; d_call: NA; clone_size: NA; j_call: TRBJ2-5; cdr3_aa: CASLSSGPFVTQYF; cdr3_nt: TGTGCCAGCTTGAGTAGCGGACCTTTCGTGACCCAGTACTTC
v_call: TRBV5-4; d_call: NA; clone_size: NA; j_call: TRBJ2-1; cdr3_aa: CASSLASYNEQFF; cdr3_nt: TGTGCCAGCAGCTTGGCCAGCTACAATGAGCAGTTCTTC
v_call: TRBV19; d_call: NA; clone_size: NA; j_call: TRBJ2-7; cdr3_aa: CASNPFPAAPHEQYF; cdr3_nt: TGTGCCAGTAATCCGTTTCCGGCAGCCCCCCACGAGCAGTACTTC
v_call: TRBV11-2; d_call: TRBD1; clone_size: NA; j_call: TRBJ2-1; cdr3_aa: CASSYGQENEEQFF; cdr3_nt: TGTGCCAGCAGCTATGGACAGGAGAACGAGGAGCAGTTCTTC
v_call: TRBV5-8; d_call: TRBD1; clone_size: NA; j_call: TRBJ1-5; cdr3_aa: CASSFSGGRGNQPQHF; cdr3_nt: TGTGCCAGCAGCTTCTCAGGGGGTCGGGGCAATCAGCCCCAGCATTTT
v_call: TRBV7-2; d_call: TRBD2; clone_size: NA; j_call: TRBJ2-2; cdr3_aa: CASSFEIAGFTGELFF; cdr3_nt: TGTGCCAGCAGCTTCGAGATAGCGGGTTTTACCGGGGAGCTGTTTTTT
v_call: TRBV7-7; d_call: NA; clone_size: NA; j_call: TRBJ2-2; cdr3_aa: CASRAGTANTGELFF; cdr3_nt: TGTGCTAGCAGAGCTGGGACGGCGAACACCGGGGAGCTGTTTTTT
v_call: TRBV7-3; d_call: NA; clone_size: NA; j_call: TRBJ2-7; cdr3_aa: CASSLIPGPQYEQYF; cdr3_nt: TGTGCCAGCAGCTTAATTCCGGGCCCCCAGTACGAGCAGTACTTC
v_call: TRBV5-6; d_call: TRBD1; clone_size: NA; j_call: TRBJ1-1; cdr3_aa: CASSSPGQANTEAFF; cdr3_nt: TGTGCCAGCAGCTCGCCGGGACAGGCGAACACTGAAGCTTTCTTT
v_call: TRBV11-1; d_call: NA; clone_size: NA; j_call: TRBJ1-2; cdr3_aa: CASARSHQNYGYTF; cdr3_nt: TGTGCCAGCGCCAGGTCGCATCAGAACTATGGCTACACCTTC
v_call: TRBV19; d_call: TRBD2; clone_size: once; j_call: TRBJ2-3; cdr3_aa: CASSILIAGGRTDTQYF; cdr3_nt: TGTGCCAGTAGTATTCTGATAGCGGGGGGCCGCACAGATACGCAGTATTTT
v_call: TRBV27; d_call: NA; clone_size: NA; j_call: TRBJ1-3; cdr3_aa: CASSPGTVYSGNTIYF; cdr3_nt: TGTGCCAGCAGTCCCGGGACGGTTTACTCTGGAAACACCATATATTTT
v_call: TRBV2; d_call: TRBD2; clone_size: NA; j_call: TRBJ2-1; cdr3_aa: CASSERGSIYNEQFF; cdr3_nt: TGTGCCAGCAGTGAGCGCGGGAGTATCTACAATGAGCAGTTCTTC
v_call: TRBV27; d_call: NA; clone_size: NA; j_call: TRBJ2-1; cdr3_aa: CASSPLGLNNEQFF; cdr3_nt: TGTGCCAGCAGTCCCCTGGGACTTAATAATGAGCAGTTCTTC
v_call: TRBV9; d_call: NA; clone_size: NA; j_call: TRBJ1-2; cdr3_aa: CASSVDGQGSGYTF; cdr3_nt: TGTGCCAGCAGCGTAGACGGGCAGGGGAGCGGCTACACCTTC